This TCR beta chain was captured by sequencing in a study of control samples from healthy donors and cancer patients. A word on this clone: At the DNA level, this CDR3 is encoded by other sequences in the same sample as well.

Profiled with immunoSEQ multiplex PCR; TCRdb holds only in-frame clones, not every one. This sample has 120,000 or so clones, with over 85% found just once. The V gene lost 2 bases and the J gene lost 3 bases, with 3 bases spanning the gap. The germline V gene encodes CDR1 SGHRS and CDR2 YFSETQ. The CDR3 loop spans 11 amino acids. Sequencing was performed on blood. The chain couples TRBV5-1 to TRBJ2-7; D uncertain. This TCR was sampled from a man aged 25 to 40 in good health. CDR3 protein: CASSLDYEQYF. CDR3 DNA: TGCGCCAGCAGCTTAGACTACGAGCAGTACTTC. Supplemented by reference TRBV5-1 and TRBJ2-7, the full variable domain reads KAGVTQTPRYLIKTRGQQVTLSCSPISGHRSVSWYQQTPGQGLQFLFEYFSETQRNKGNFPGRFSGRQFSNSRSEMNVSTLELGDSALYLCASSLDYEQYFGPGTRLTVT.